What follows are 4 T cell receptor beta chains derived from one specimen sequenced in a study of blood T cells in healthy people across ages. Through a sample-barcoded 5' primer and a J-beta primer mix, a second PCR was run for about 6 to 12 cycles. TCRdb itself ran the 5' RACE reads through MiXCR, one entry per CDR3 protein. The sample has about a million distinct CDR3 sequences; 35% to 45% are singletons. Sequencing was carried out using blood. These receptor sequences come from a man aged 18 to 29 in good health.

This clonotype came up a few times. The chain carries TRBV2 and TRBJ2-2; perhaps D is TRBD1 or TRBD2 (5 bases each). The CDR3 has 16 residues. V dropped 6 bases and J dropped 0 bases, with 14 bases sitting between them. The V gene's germline CDR1 is SNHLY and CDR2 FYNNEI. This chain's CDR3 is CASRTQRGANTGELFF. CDR3 DNA sequence: TGTGCCAGCAGGACGCAGAGGGGTGCGAACACCGGGGAGCTGTTTTTT.

The chain recombines TRBV4-3 with TRBJ1-2; D remains unclear. With 2 bases removed from V and 2 bases from J, the gap between germline ends came to 9 bases. Germline lookup yields CDR1 LGHNA and CDR2 YSLEER. This CDR3 region has 14 residues. CDR3 bases: TGCGCCAGCAGCCAATCGATGGCAAACTATGGCTACACCTTC. This codes for CASSQSMANYGYTF.

The sample holds a few counts of this clonotype. The CDR3: CASSLKGVETQYF. The CDR3 nucleotides read TGCGCCAGCAGCTTGAAGGGGGTTGAGACCCAGTACTTC. V and J are TRBV5-1 and TRBJ2-5; perhaps TRBD1 as D (6 bases). The CDR3 sequence is 13 residues long. Germline V gene sequence: CDR1 SGHRS, CDR2 YFSETQ. V lost 1 base to trimming and J lost 5 bases, with 9 bases between them.

The V and J genes are TRBV5-1 and TRBJ1-2; weak D call: TRBD1 (5 bases). The CDR3 runs to 17 residues. Per germline, CDR1 SGHRS and CDR2 YFSETQ. Trimming left V 0 bases short and J 2 bases short, with 17 bases between. The CDR3 DNA sequence: TGCGCCAGCAGCTTGGCCGGGGCCCGCGACGGAAACTATGGCTACACCTTC. This translates into CASSLAGARDGNYGYTF.